The present T cell receptor (beta chain) was sequenced within a study of vaccination and CD4 T cells after COVID-19. Turning to the study itself: The BNT162b2 or mRNA-1273 vaccine was given to participants in two doses. Between diagnosis and the drawing of post-COVID samples lay a median around 100 days (range 35 to 161).

Time point specified: late sampling 161 to 241 days after vaccination in three convalescent patients. As for treatment: roughly nine-day PBMC culture with coronavirus spike peptide pools or control peptides (ViraFEST assay). T cells were expanded with peptide pools, and expanded clonotypes were identified by TCR sequencing. At the Johns Hopkins FTIC core, DNA taken from cultured CD4+ T cells was sequenced by way of the Oncomine TCR Beta short-read assay. One entry per CDR3 protein results from TCRdb running MiXCR on the PCR reads. This sample has tens of thousands of distinct CDR3 sequences; 35% to 45% occur once, and the top ten carry around 27%. As for this clonotype: Its specificity is not known.

Whole-study results and caveats: Spike mono-reactive clones accounted for 304 of the 307 vaccine-specific clones found in convalescent patients.

V dropped 2 bases and J dropped 7 bases, with 15 bases sitting between them. Germline V CDR1 and CDR2: DFQATT, SNEGSKA (reference sequence). The CDR3 loop spans 14 amino acids. The chain employs TRBV20-1 and TRBJ1-5, with D possibly TRBD1 on 5 matching bases. The sample in question was CD4+ T cells from blood, cultured in vitro, obtained about 7 months after SARS-CoV-2 vaccination. The source is a human donor who had recovered from COVID-19. The CDR3 DNA sequence: TGCAGTGCTAGATCGGGGCAAAGCTTACAGCCCCAGCATTTT. It encodes CSARSGQSLQPQHF.